Below, 16 T cell receptor beta chains from the same sample are listed, as sequenced in a study. MiXCR, run by TCRdb on the RT-PCR reads, gives a single entry per CDR3 protein. The data show more than 550,000 distinct CDR3 sequences, 14% seen once. Material: memory CD4+ T cells from blood. These receptors were collected from a female donor in good health, serving as a healthy control.

The chain links TRBV6-2 or TRBV6-3 to TRBJ2-1, with TRBD2 matching 8 bases. This CDR3 is 16 amino acids long. V shed 2 bases, J shed 1 base, and the junction held 4 bases outside the gene matches. CDR1 and CDR2 (germline): MNHEY, SVGEGT. The CDR3 DNA is TGTGCCAGCAGTTACAAGGGCGGGAGGTCCTACAATGAGCAGTTCTTC. Translation: CASSYKGGRSYNEQFF.

The sample holds a few counts of this clonotype. The rearrangement links TRBV7-2 to TRBJ2-5; D call uncertain. CDR3 length equals 14 residues. Germline loops: CDR1 SGHTA, CDR2 FQGNSA. The V end was cut by 7 bases, the J end by 3 bases, with 15 bases between. The CDR3 spells CASKSARWEETQYF. The CDR3 DNA follows: TGTGCCAGCAAATCAGCGCGGTGGGAAGAGACCCAGTACTTC.

The chain links TRBV11-1 to TRBJ2-3; D is possibly TRBD1 (5 bases). Germline CDR1 is SGHAT and CDR2 is FQDESV (reference sequence). The CDR3 is made up of 15 amino acids. V lost 5 bases and J lost 0, with 12 bases in between. The CDR3: CASSQWGRSTDTQYF. The CDR3 nucleotides read TGTGCCAGCAGCCAATGGGGCCGGAGCACAGATACGCAGTATTTT.

The gene calls are TRBV5-1 and TRBJ2-5; D is undetermined. V dropped 3 bases and J dropped 2 bases, with 8 bases sitting between them. Per germline, CDR1 SGHRS and CDR2 YFSETQ. This CDR3 has 13 amino acids. CDR3 sequence (DNA): TGCGCCAGCAGCTGGATGTCACAAGAGACCCAGTACTTC. This encodes CASSWMSQETQYF.

The chain carries TRBV20-1 and TRBJ1-3; D is ambiguous. Looked up from germline, CDR1 is DFQATT and CDR2 is SNEGSKA (reference sequence). Trimming pared 0 bases from V and 6 bases from J, leaving 6 bases between. The CDR3 sequence is 12 residues long. The CDR3 DNA sequence: TGCAGTGCTAGAGACTCTTTAAACACCATATATTTT. Protein product: CSARDSLNTIYF.

In its sample, this clonotype was seen many times. This chain links TRBV7-3 with TRBJ2-5; D is perhaps TRBD2 (5 bases). The ends were cut back, 5 bases at V and 7 bases at J, with 17 bases in the middle. The germline CDR1 and CDR2 sequences are SGHTA and FQGTGA. This CDR3 spans 14 amino acids. CDR3 DNA sequence: TGTGCCAGCAGCCCCTACTCGGACTCTGGGACCCAGTACTTC. This encodes CASSPYSDSGTQYF.

The genes are TRBV5-6 and TRBJ1-2; unclear D gene. The CDR3 has 14 residues. Germline V gene sequence: CDR1 SGHDT, CDR2 YYEEEE. Trimming pared 4 bases from V and 2 bases from J, leaving 12 bases between. The CDR3 nucleotides read TGTGCCAGCAGCCCAAAGGTCCCAAACTATGGCTACACCTTC. Its protein is CASSPKVPNYGYTF.

There are many counts of this clonotype. The V call is TRBV5-1, the J call TRBJ1-1, with TRBD1 identical over 7 bases. The CDR3 sequence is 14 residues long. The V gene's germline CDR1 is SGHRS and CDR2 YFSETQ. V trimming: 4 bases; J trimming: 6 bases; junction bases outside the gene matches: 9. This CDR3 is CASSPRDSRPEAFF. The CDR3 DNA reads TGCGCCAGCAGCCCCCGGGACAGTCGTCCTGAAGCTTTCTTT.

This sequence joins TRBV6-2 or TRBV6-3 and TRBJ1-1; the match to TRBD1 covers 8 bases. Looked up from germline, CDR1 is MNHEY and CDR2 is SVGEGT. This CDR3 has 14 amino acids. V shed 3 bases and J 5 bases; nucleotides not matched to a gene: 5. CDR3 in DNA: TGTGCCAGCAGTTATGCAGGGGGCATAACTGAAGCTTTCTTT. This encodes CASSYAGGITEAFF.

This clonotype was seen many times. V is TRBV20-1 and J is TRBJ2-2; D is perhaps TRBD1 (6 bases). The CDR3 sequence is 13 residues long. V lost 6 bases to trimming and J lost 4 bases, with 12 bases between them. Germline V gene data show CDR1 as DFQATT and CDR2 as SNEGSKA (reference sequence). As DNA, the CDR3 is TGCAGTGCCTTACAGGGTATCACCGGGGAGCTGTTTTTT. Protein sequence: CSALQGITGELFF.

Many counts were recorded for this clonotype. The chain is built from TRBV7-2 and TRBJ2-7; D possibly uses TRBD1 or TRBD2 (5 bases each). The CDR3 spans 16 residues. Germline V gene data show CDR1 as SGHTA and CDR2 as FQGNSA. The ends were cut back, 4 bases at V and 2 bases at J, with 18 bases in the middle. The chain's CDR3 is CASSSEGRTTTYEQYF. In DNA form, the CDR3 reads TGTGCCAGCAGCTCAGAGGGGCGCACGACCACCTACGAGCAGTACTTC.

This clonotype was observed a few times. The genes are TRBV28 and TRBJ1-6, with 8 positions matching TRBD1. The CDR3 spans 16 residues. Per germline, CDR1 MDHEN and CDR2 SYDVKM. V dropped 5 bases and J dropped 1; count of bases not matched to a gene: 4. This CDR3 is CASSQQGVSYNSPLHF. The CDR3 nucleotides are TGTGCCAGCAGTCAACAGGGGGTGTCCTATAATTCACCCCTCCACTTT.

On this clonotype: A much larger clone differs from this one at a single base, so this may be a read error. Since no conserved phenylalanine or tryptophan closes the CDR3, a read error is the likely cause. The chain links TRBV4-3 to TRBJ1-6; D is unclear. The V gene lost 4 bases and the J gene lost 0 bases, with 7 bases spanning the gap. Germline CDR1 LGHNA, CDR2 YSLEER. The length of the CDR3 is 15 residues. The CDR3 here is CASSPGSSYNSPLHS. CDR3 nucleotides: TGCGCCAGCAGCCCCGGGAGCTCCTATAATTCACCCCTCCACTCT.

This clonotype was observed a few times. J is TRBJ1-1 and V is TRBV7-9, with D possibly matching TRBD1 (5 bases). Germline V gene sequence: CDR1 SEHNR, CDR2 FQNEAQ (reference sequence). V lost 2 bases to trimming and J lost 9 bases, with 10 bases between them. This CDR3 is built from 12 residues. CDR3 sequence (DNA): TGTGCCAGCAGCTTACAGGGTCCCCAAGCTTTCTTT. This encodes CASSLQGPQAFF.

This sequence joins TRBV19 and TRBJ1-5, with 7 positions matching TRBD1. Germline V gives CDR1 LNHDA, CDR2 SQIVND (reference sequence). The length of the CDR3 is 15 residues. Germline trimming cut 3 bases from V and 1 base from J; bases unmatched to any gene: 3. CDR3 region: CASSMGQISNQPQHF. The CDR3 DNA reads TGTGCCAGTAGTATGGGACAGATCAGCAATCAGCCCCAGCATTTT. Using reference TRBV19 and TRBJ1-5 for the parts outside the CDR3, the full variable domain is DGGITQSPKYLFRKEGQNVTLSCEQNLNHDAMYWYRQDPGQGLRLIYYSQIVNDFQKGDIAEGYSVSREKKESFPLTVTSAQKNPTAFYLCASSMGQISNQPQHFGDGTRLSIL.

The rearrangement links TRBV20-1 to TRBJ1-4; a weak D match, TRBD1 (6 bases). CDR1 DFQATT and CDR2 SNEGSKA come from the germline V gene (reference sequence). The CDR3 runs to 14 residues. Deletions cut 3 bases from V and 6 bases from J, with 14 bases between. The CDR3 spells CSARNREGYEKLFF. CDR3 DNA sequence: TGCAGTGCTAGGAACAGGGAAGGGTATGAAAAACTGTTTTTT.